This TCR beta chain derives from a study of graft-versus-host responses after intestinal transplantation. Turning to the study itself: Multivisceral, liver-intestinal, or isolated intestinal transplants were performed in recipients. Regarding the study as a whole: The highest levels of circulating GvH clones went along with early declines in HvG clones after transplant. GvH clones turned up in recipient marrow; some had shown up first in ileum or blood.

The repertoire was sequenced with immunoSEQ multiplex PCR; TCRdb's copy has only in-frame clones and lacks some. The sample lists around 89,000 clones; just under 95% were seen once. Germline CDR1 and CDR2: LNHDA and SQIVND (reference sequence). This CDR3 has 13 amino acids. V gave up 5 bases and J gave up 5 bases, with 10 bases separating them. A note on this clone: The antigen is not known.

This chain links TRBV19 with TRBJ1-5; D possibly corresponds to TRBD1 (5 bases). This specimen was unstimulated CD8+ T cells sorted from spleen or lymph node cells, taken before transplant. The TCR comes from a human donor who was the organ donor for an intestinal transplant. The CDR3 here is CASSAGPHQPQHF. The CDR3 DNA follows: TGTGCCAGTAGTGCAGGGCCCCATCAGCCCCAGCATTTT.